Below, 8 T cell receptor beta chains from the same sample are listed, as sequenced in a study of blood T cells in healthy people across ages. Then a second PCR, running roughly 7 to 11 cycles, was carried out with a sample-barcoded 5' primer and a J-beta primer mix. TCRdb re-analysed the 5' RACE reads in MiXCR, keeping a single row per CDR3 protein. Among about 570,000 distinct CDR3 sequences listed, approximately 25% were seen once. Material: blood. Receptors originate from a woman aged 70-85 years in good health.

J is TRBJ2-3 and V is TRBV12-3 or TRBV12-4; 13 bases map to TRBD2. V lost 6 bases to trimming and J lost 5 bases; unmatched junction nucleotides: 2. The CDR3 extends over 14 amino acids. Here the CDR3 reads CASRLAGGQDTQYF. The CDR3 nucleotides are TGTGCCAGCAGACTAGCGGGGGGGCAAGATACGCAGTATTTT.

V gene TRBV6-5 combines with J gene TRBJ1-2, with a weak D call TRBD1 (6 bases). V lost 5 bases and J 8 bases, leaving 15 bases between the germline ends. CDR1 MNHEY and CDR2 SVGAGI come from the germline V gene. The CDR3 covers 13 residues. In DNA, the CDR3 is TGTGCCAGCAGTACAGGGTTACGGGGGGGCTACACCTTC. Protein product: CASSTGLRGGYTF.

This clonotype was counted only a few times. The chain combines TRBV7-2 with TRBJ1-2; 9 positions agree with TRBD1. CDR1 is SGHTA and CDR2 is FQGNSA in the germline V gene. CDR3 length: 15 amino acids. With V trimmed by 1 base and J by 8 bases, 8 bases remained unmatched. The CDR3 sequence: CASSLGGTGRSGYTF. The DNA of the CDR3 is TGTGCCAGCAGCTTAGGCGGGACAGGGAGGAGCGGCTACACCTTC.

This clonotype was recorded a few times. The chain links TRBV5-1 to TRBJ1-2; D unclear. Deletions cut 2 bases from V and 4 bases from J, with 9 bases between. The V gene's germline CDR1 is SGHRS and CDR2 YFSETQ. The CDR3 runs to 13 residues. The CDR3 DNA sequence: TGCGCCAGCAGCTTCGGCAGGATCTATGGCTACACCTTC. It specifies CASSFGRIYGYTF.

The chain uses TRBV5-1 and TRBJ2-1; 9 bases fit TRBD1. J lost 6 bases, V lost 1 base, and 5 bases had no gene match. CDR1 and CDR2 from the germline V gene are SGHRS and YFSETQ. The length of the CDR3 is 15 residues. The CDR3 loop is CASSLLGQGINEQFF. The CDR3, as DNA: TGCGCCAGCAGCTTGCTTGGACAGGGGATCAATGAGCAGTTCTTC.

The DNA for the CDR3 is TGCGCCAGCCGTAGCGGGGGGGCCAGAACCGGGGAGCTGTTTTTT. Encoded protein: CASRSGGARTGELFF. V gene TRBV4-3 combines with J gene TRBJ2-2; TRBD2 matches 11 bases. V shed 8 bases, J shed 5 bases, and the junction held 7 bases outside the gene matches. This CDR3 contains 15 residues. CDR1 is LGHNA and CDR2 is YSLEER in the germline V gene.

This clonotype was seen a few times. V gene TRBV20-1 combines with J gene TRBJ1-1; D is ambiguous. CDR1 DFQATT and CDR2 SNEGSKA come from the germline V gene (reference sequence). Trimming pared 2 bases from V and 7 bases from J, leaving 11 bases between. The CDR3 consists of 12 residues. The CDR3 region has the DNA TGCAGTGCTAGATCGCGGGGTAGTGAAGCTTTCTTT. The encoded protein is CSARSRGSEAFF.

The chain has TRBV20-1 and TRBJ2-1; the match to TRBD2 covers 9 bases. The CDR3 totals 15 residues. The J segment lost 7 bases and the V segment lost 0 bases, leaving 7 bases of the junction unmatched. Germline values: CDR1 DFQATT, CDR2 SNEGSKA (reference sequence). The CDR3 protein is CSARDPAGGPNEQFF. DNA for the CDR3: TGCAGTGCTAGAGATCCTGCGGGGGGGCCGAATGAGCAGTTCTTC.